This is a list of T cell receptor beta chains from one sample in a study of T cells in localized non-small cell lung cancer. Profiled with immunoSEQ multiplex PCR; TCRdb holds only in-frame clones, not every one. The table records approximately 83,000 clones, more than 75% of them present only once. Sample: peripheral blood, taken before any cancer treatment. The receptors originated from a woman aged 40-69 years with stage I squamous cell lung carcinoma. Both conserved end residues are part of each CDR3. A D gene is named only where the DNA matches it firmly. Not all rows give a size; the values are once, few, many and, for expanded clones, a class.

CDR3nt: TGTGCCAGCACTCGGGGGCACAGCAATCAGCCCCAGCATTTT
CDR3aa: CASTRGHSNQPQHF
j_gene: TRBJ1-5
d_gene: NA
v_gene: TRBV2
len: 14
abundance: NA

CDR3nt: TGTGCCAGCAGCCTTAGGAGTGGGGGTTGGCTGTTTTTT
CDR3aa: CASSLRSGGWLFF
j_gene: TRBJ1-4
d_gene: NA
v_gene: TRBV27
len: 13
abundance: NA

CDR3nt: TGTGCCAGCAGTGAATACCCCGTTGGGGGGGAGCTGTTTTTT
CDR3aa: CASSEYPVGGELFF
j_gene: TRBJ2-2
d_gene: NA
v_gene: TRBV25-1
len: 14
abundance: NA

CDR3nt: TGTGCCAGCAAAAGCGGTGTTAACCAAGAGACCCAGTACTTC
CDR3aa: CASKSGVNQETQYF
j_gene: TRBJ2-5
d_gene: NA
v_gene: TRBV6-1
len: 14
abundance: NA

CDR3nt: TGTGCCAGCAGCGTAGCTGGGAGGGCTGAAGCTTTCTTT
CDR3aa: CASSVAGRAEAFF
j_gene: TRBJ1-1
d_gene: NA
v_gene: TRBV9
len: 13
abundance: NA

CDR3nt: TGTGCCAGCAGTTTCAAAATAGGGGGTTATAATTCACCCCTCCACTTT
CDR3aa: CASSFKIGGYNSPLHF
j_gene: TRBJ1-6
d_gene: NA
v_gene: TRBV27
len: 16
abundance: NA

CDR3nt: TGTGCCAGCCAGAGAGGATCGAACACTGAAGCTTTCTTT
CDR3aa: CASQRGSNTEAFF
j_gene: TRBJ1-1
d_gene: NA
v_gene: TRBV2
len: 13
abundance: NA

CDR3nt: TGTGCCAGCAGCCAAGACGCGGTCTCTGGAAACACCATATATTTT
CDR3aa: CASSQDAVSGNTIYF
j_gene: TRBJ1-3
d_gene: NA
v_gene: TRBV4-2
len: 15
abundance: NA

CDR3nt: TGCGCCAGCAGTGAAGGGGGACTAGCTACTGGGGCCAACGTCCTGACTTTC
CDR3aa: CASSEGGLATGANVLTF
j_gene: TRBJ2-6
d_gene: TRBD2
v_gene: TRBV10-2
len: 17
abundance: NA

CDR3nt: TGTGCCACTCAGACGGGACAGGGGATTAGCAATCAGCCCCAGCATTTT
CDR3aa: CATQTGQGISNQPQHF
j_gene: TRBJ1-5
d_gene: TRBD1
v_gene: TRBV19
len: 16
abundance: NA

CDR3nt: TGTGCCAGCAGCCGGGGACAGGGTCAGGCCACAGATACGCAGTATTTT
CDR3aa: CASSRGQGQATDTQYF
j_gene: TRBJ2-3
d_gene: TRBD1
v_gene: TRBV7-3
len: 16
abundance: NA

CDR3nt: TGTGCCAGTAGTACAGAACTTCGTGGTCCGTCGGACTATGGCTACACCTTC
CDR3aa: CASSTELRGPSDYGYTF
j_gene: TRBJ1-2
d_gene: NA
v_gene: TRBV19
len: 17
abundance: NA

CDR3nt: TGTGCCAGCTCCCGGACAGGGGAAGACTACACCTTC
CDR3aa: CASSRTGEDYTF
j_gene: TRBJ1-2
d_gene: TRBD1
v_gene: TRBV18
len: 12
abundance: NA

CDR3nt: TGTGCCAGCAGTTTGGGGCGGAATCAGCCCCAGCATTTT
CDR3aa: CASSLGRNQPQHF
j_gene: TRBJ1-5
d_gene: NA
v_gene: TRBV27
len: 13
abundance: few

CDR3nt: TGTGCCTGGACCTACCGGGGGAGACCATACACTGAAGCTTTCTTT
CDR3aa: CAWTYRGRPYTEAFF
j_gene: TRBJ1-1
d_gene: NA
v_gene: TRBV30
len: 15
abundance: once

CDR3nt: TGTGCCATCAGTGAGGGGACAGGCCTCTCTACAGATACGCAGTATTTT
CDR3aa: CAISEGTGLSTDTQYF
j_gene: TRBJ2-3
d_gene: TRBD1
v_gene: TRBV10-3
len: 16
abundance: NA

CDR3nt: TGCGCCAGCTCCCCCGGCCCAGGGGGCACTGAAGCTTTCTTT
CDR3aa: CASSPGPGGTEAFF
j_gene: TRBJ1-1
d_gene: TRBD1
v_gene: TRBV5-1
len: 14
abundance: once

CDR3nt: TGTGCCAGCAGTTTAGGTGGGCAGGGGGCGGACGAGCAGTACTTC
CDR3aa: CASSLGGQGADEQYF
j_gene: TRBJ2-7
d_gene: TRBD1
v_gene: TRBV28
len: 15
abundance: few

CDR3nt: TGTGCCAGCAGCCGGGCCCTGGGGCCCCAGCATTTT
CDR3aa: CASSRALGPQHF
j_gene: TRBJ1-5
d_gene: NA
v_gene: TRBV7-2
len: 12
abundance: once

CDR3nt: TGTGCCAGCAGCCGGACTAGCGGGGGCCACACAGATACGCAGTATTTT
CDR3aa: CASSRTSGGHTDTQYF
j_gene: TRBJ2-3
d_gene: TRBD2
v_gene: TRBV9
len: 16
abundance: NA

CDR3nt: TGTGCCAGCAGTGGTAGCGGGGGGGGGTACGAGCAGTACTTC
CDR3aa: CASSGSGGGYEQYF
j_gene: TRBJ2-7
d_gene: TRBD2
v_gene: TRBV25-1
len: 14
abundance: NA

CDR3nt: TGCAGCGTTTGGGCGGTCTATGGCTACACCTTC
CDR3aa: CSVWAVYGYTF
j_gene: TRBJ1-2
d_gene: NA
v_gene: TRBV29-1
len: 11
abundance: NA

CDR3nt: TGTGCCAGCAGCTTAGTTGGACAGGGCGAGCAGTACTTC
CDR3aa: CASSLVGQGEQYF
j_gene: TRBJ2-7
d_gene: TRBD1
v_gene: TRBV7-8
len: 13
abundance: NA

CDR3nt: TGTGCCAGCAGTGAGGACAGGGGGGGATTCTTC
CDR3aa: CASSEDRGGFF
j_gene: TRBJ2-1
d_gene: TRBD1
v_gene: TRBV6-1
len: 11
abundance: NA

CDR3nt: TGTGCCAGCTCGATAACAGGGGGCAGGCTCCCCGGAAACACCATATATTTT
CDR3aa: CASSITGGRLPGNTIYF
j_gene: TRBJ1-3
d_gene: TRBD1
v_gene: TRBV18
len: 17
abundance: NA

CDR3nt: TGTGCCAGTAGTATGAGCTTTGAGCAGTTCTTC
CDR3aa: CASSMSFEQFF
j_gene: TRBJ2-1
d_gene: NA
v_gene: TRBV19
len: 11
abundance: NA

CDR3nt: TGTGCCAGCAGCCCCCAGGGATTTGGGGCCAACGTCCTGACTTTC
CDR3aa: CASSPQGFGANVLTF
j_gene: TRBJ2-6
d_gene: NA
v_gene: TRBV14
len: 15
abundance: NA

CDR3nt: TGTGCCAGCAGCTTGCCCCTCAAAGGGGGTGACACCGGGGAGCTGTTTTTT
CDR3aa: CASSLPLKGGDTGELFF
j_gene: TRBJ2-2
d_gene: NA
v_gene: TRBV7-9
len: 17
abundance: NA

CDR3nt: TGTGCCAGCACTACCGACCCGAGAAGCACAGATACGCAGTATTTT
CDR3aa: CASTTDPRSTDTQYF
j_gene: TRBJ2-3
d_gene: NA
v_gene: TRBV6-1
len: 15
abundance: once

CDR3nt: TGTGCCAGCAGCGTACAAGCCGGCTATGGCTACACCTTC
CDR3aa: CASSVQAGYGYTF
j_gene: TRBJ1-2
d_gene: NA
v_gene: TRBV9
len: 13
abundance: NA

CDR3nt: TGCGCCAGCCAGGCGGGAAGTGAGCAGTTCTTC
CDR3aa: CASQAGSEQFF
j_gene: TRBJ2-1
d_gene: NA
v_gene: TRBV5-1
len: 11
abundance: NA

CDR3nt: TGTGCCAGCAGCCCCCTCGGTTGGACCCAGTACTTC
CDR3aa: CASSPLGWTQYF
j_gene: TRBJ2-5
d_gene: NA
v_gene: TRBV14
len: 12
abundance: NA

CDR3nt: TGCGCCAGCAGCTTAATCACGGACAATGAGCAGTTCTTC
CDR3aa: CASSLITDNEQFF
j_gene: TRBJ2-1
d_gene: NA
v_gene: TRBV5-1
len: 13
abundance: once

CDR3nt: TGTGCCAGCAGTGACGGGGGGAGGAATCCGAATGAGCAGTTCTTC
CDR3aa: CASSDGGRNPNEQFF
j_gene: TRBJ2-1
d_gene: NA
v_gene: TRBV6-4
len: 15
abundance: NA

CDR3nt: TGTGCCAGCAGCGCTGTCTCGAACACCGGGGAGCTGTTTTTT
CDR3aa: CASSAVSNTGELFF
j_gene: TRBJ2-2
d_gene: NA
v_gene: TRBV9
len: 14
abundance: NA

CDR3nt: TGTGCCAGCAGTGACCTTGTCAGCAATGAAAAACTGTTTTTT
CDR3aa: CASSDLVSNEKLFF
j_gene: TRBJ1-4
d_gene: NA
v_gene: TRBV6-1
len: 14
abundance: NA

CDR3nt: TGTGCCAGCAGTGAAGCGTCCGGGGGCTATGGCTACACCTTC
CDR3aa: CASSEASGGYGYTF
j_gene: TRBJ1-2
d_gene: NA
v_gene: TRBV2
len: 14
abundance: NA

CDR3nt: TGCGCCAGCAGCTTGCAACAGGGGAAGGGGGAAAAACTGTTTTTT
CDR3aa: CASSLQQGKGEKLFF
j_gene: TRBJ1-4
d_gene: TRBD1
v_gene: TRBV5-1
len: 15
abundance: NA

CDR3nt: TGTGCCAGCAGTGTTAACGTTGGGAATCAGCCCCAGCATTTT
CDR3aa: CASSVNVGNQPQHF
j_gene: TRBJ1-5
d_gene: NA
v_gene: TRBV2
len: 14
abundance: NA

CDR3nt: TGTGCCTGGGGGGGCCGCTCCTACGAGCAGTACTTC
CDR3aa: CAWGGRSYEQYF
j_gene: TRBJ2-7
d_gene: NA
v_gene: TRBV30
len: 12
abundance: NA

CDR3nt: TGCGCCAGCAGCTTGGCCGCGGGGTCTGAAGCTTTCTTT
CDR3aa: CASSLAAGSEAFF
j_gene: TRBJ1-1
d_gene: NA
v_gene: TRBV5-1
len: 13
abundance: few

CDR3nt: TGTGCCAGCAGTAGAGGACAGCTCTACGAGCAGTACTTC
CDR3aa: CASSRGQLYEQYF
j_gene: TRBJ2-7
d_gene: NA
v_gene: TRBV2
len: 13
abundance: NA

CDR3nt: TGTGCCAGCAGCTTGGCTGGTAGCGGGGTTTGGGACGAGCAGTACTTC
CDR3aa: CASSLAGSGVWDEQYF
j_gene: TRBJ2-7
d_gene: TRBD2
v_gene: TRBV5-6
len: 16
abundance: NA

CDR3nt: TGTGCCAGCAGCTTAGCCACCGGGACCCTTGGCACAGATACGCAGTATTTT
CDR3aa: CASSLATGTLGTDTQYF
j_gene: TRBJ2-3
d_gene: NA
v_gene: TRBV7-9
len: 17
abundance: few

CDR3nt: TGTGCCTGGAGTGTACAAGGGAGTGCGGGTCGTTGGTGGTACACCTTC
CDR3aa: CAWSVQGSAGRWWYTF
j_gene: TRBJ1-2
d_gene: NA
v_gene: TRBV30
len: 16
abundance: NA

CDR3nt: TGTGCCAGCAGCAACCCGACAGGAGTCTATGGCTACACCTTC
CDR3aa: CASSNPTGVYGYTF
j_gene: TRBJ1-2
d_gene: NA
v_gene: TRBV5-5
len: 14
abundance: NA

CDR3nt: TGCGCCAGCAGCTTGGGGCAGACAGGGTTAGCTTTCTTT
CDR3aa: CASSLGQTGLAFF
j_gene: TRBJ1-1
d_gene: TRBD1
v_gene: TRBV5-1
len: 13
abundance: NA

CDR3nt: TGTGCCAGCTCACCACCGGGGAGGGGTGCAGATACGCAGTATTTT
CDR3aa: CASSPPGRGADTQYF
j_gene: TRBJ2-3
d_gene: TRBD2
v_gene: TRBV18
len: 15
abundance: few

CDR3nt: TGTGCCTGGAGTGGAGCAGGAAACACCATATATTTT
CDR3aa: CAWSGAGNTIYF
j_gene: TRBJ1-3
d_gene: NA
v_gene: TRBV30
len: 12
abundance: NA

CDR3nt: TGCGCCAGCAGTGTGAGGGTTGGCAATCAGCCCCAGCATTTT
CDR3aa: CASSVRVGNQPQHF
j_gene: TRBJ1-5
d_gene: NA
v_gene: TRBV10-2
len: 14
abundance: NA

CDR3nt: TGTGCCAGCAGCTTGAGGGATAGGAACTATGGCTACACCTTC
CDR3aa: CASSLRDRNYGYTF
j_gene: TRBJ1-2
d_gene: NA
v_gene: TRBV5-6
len: 14
abundance: NA

CDR3nt: TGTGCCAGCAGCGACCGGGACAGGGGGCCTGAGACCCAGTACTTC
CDR3aa: CASSDRDRGPETQYF
j_gene: TRBJ2-5
d_gene: TRBD1
v_gene: TRBV7-8
len: 15
abundance: NA